This T cell receptor (beta chain) was observed in a study of shared clonotypes between healthy human individuals. Sequenced by immunoSEQ multiplex PCR; TCRdb stores in-frame clones only, minus some. The table shows around 1.9 million clones, with about 92% occurring only once. The naive CD8 subset, CD45RO-negative cells positively selected for CCR7, excluded terminally differentiated effector memory CD45RA+ cells. V lost 2 bases, J lost 2 bases, and 7 bases stayed unmatched. The CDR3 runs 17 residues. Per germline, CDR1 MNHNS and CDR2 SASEGT. This clone was observed a single time. V and J are TRBV6-1 and TRBJ2-2; 8 positions agree with TRBD1. Sequenced material: naive CD8+ T cells from PBMCs. This sequence was found in a young man in good health. Some clones in this sample may be carry-over from other donors' samples. CDR3 residues: CASSERGQVGNTGELFF. DNA for the CDR3: TGTGCCAGCAGTGAAAGGGGACAGGTGGGTAACACCGGGGAGCTGTTTTTT.